This TCR beta chain came from a study of shared clonotypes between healthy human individuals. CDR1 is SGDLS, CDR2 YYNGEE, per germline. The CDR3 is 11 residues long. V lost 4 bases and J lost 8, with 9 bases in between. This table comes from immunoSEQ multiplex PCR, and its TCRdb copy is limited to in-frame clones, with some not included. The profile shows about 2.1 million clones, around 93% of them singletons. CD45RO-negative CD8 cells positively selected for CCR7 made up the naive population, which excluded terminally differentiated effector memory CD45RA+ cells. Sequencing was done on a sample of naive CD8+ T cells from PBMCs. The J gene is TRBJ1-1, the V gene TRBV9; D not resolved. The TCR was taken from a man between 18 and 35 years old in good health. Some clones in this sample may be carry-over from other donors' samples. The CDR3 DNA is TGTGCCAGCAGCTCTCCACCAGAAGCTTTCTTT. Its protein product is CASSSPPEAFF.